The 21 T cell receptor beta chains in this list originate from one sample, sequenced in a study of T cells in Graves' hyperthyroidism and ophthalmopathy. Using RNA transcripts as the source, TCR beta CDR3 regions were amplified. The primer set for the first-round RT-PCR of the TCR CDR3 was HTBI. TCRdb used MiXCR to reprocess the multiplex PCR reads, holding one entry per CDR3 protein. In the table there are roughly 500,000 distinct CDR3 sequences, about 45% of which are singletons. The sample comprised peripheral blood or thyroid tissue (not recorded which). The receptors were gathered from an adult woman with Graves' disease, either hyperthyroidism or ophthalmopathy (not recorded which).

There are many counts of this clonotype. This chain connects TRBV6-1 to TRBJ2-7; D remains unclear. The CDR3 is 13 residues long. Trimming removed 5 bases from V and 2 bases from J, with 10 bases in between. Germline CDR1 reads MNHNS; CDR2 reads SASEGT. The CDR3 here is CASSPGPAYEQYF. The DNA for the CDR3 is TGTGCCAGCAGTCCCGGGCCCGCCTACGAGCAGTACTTC.

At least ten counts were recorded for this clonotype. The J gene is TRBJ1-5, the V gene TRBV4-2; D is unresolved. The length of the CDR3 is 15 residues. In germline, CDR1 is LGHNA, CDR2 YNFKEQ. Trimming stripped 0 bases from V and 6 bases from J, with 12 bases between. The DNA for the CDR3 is TGTGCCAGCAGCCAAGACCGGGGAAGGATTCAGCCCCAGCATTTT. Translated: CASSQDRGRIQPQHF.

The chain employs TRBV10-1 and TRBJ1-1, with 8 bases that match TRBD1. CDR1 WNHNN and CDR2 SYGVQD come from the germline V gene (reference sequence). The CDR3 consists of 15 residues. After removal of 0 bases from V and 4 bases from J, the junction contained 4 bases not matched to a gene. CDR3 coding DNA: TGCGCCAGCAGTGAGTCGACAGGGGATGCCACTGAAGCTTTCTTT. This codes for CASSESTGDATEAFF.

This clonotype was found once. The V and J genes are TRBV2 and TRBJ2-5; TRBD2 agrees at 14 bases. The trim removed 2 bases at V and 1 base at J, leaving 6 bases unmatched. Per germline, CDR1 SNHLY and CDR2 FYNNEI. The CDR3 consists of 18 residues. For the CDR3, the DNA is TGTGCCAGCAGTGAACGGACTAGCGGGAGGCTGAGCCAAGAGACCCAGTACTTC. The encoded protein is CASSERTSGRLSQETQYF.

The CDR3 DNA reads TGTGCCATCACCCCTATGGCAGGGTACTATGGCTACACCTTC. It encodes CAITPMAGYYGYTF. The chain carries TRBV10-3 and TRBJ1-2; TRBD1 is a possible D gene (5 bases). Germline CDR1 reads ENHRY; CDR2 reads SYGVKD. The germline V and J ends were trimmed by 7 bases and 3 bases, with 15 bases remaining between them. The CDR3 is 14 amino acids.

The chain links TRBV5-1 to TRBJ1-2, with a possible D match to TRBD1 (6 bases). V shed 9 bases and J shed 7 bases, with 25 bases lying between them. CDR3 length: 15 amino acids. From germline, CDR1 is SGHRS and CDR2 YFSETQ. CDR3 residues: CATRQGQPGTGGYTF. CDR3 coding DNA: TGCGCCACCCGCCAGGGGCAGCCGGGCACCGGTGGCTACACCTTC. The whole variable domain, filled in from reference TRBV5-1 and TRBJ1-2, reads KAGVTQTPRYLIKTRGQQVTLSCSPISGHRSVSWYQQTPGQGLQFLFEYFSETQRNKGNFPGRFSGRQFSNSRSEMNVSTLELGDSALYLCATRQGQPGTGGYTFGSGTRLTVV.

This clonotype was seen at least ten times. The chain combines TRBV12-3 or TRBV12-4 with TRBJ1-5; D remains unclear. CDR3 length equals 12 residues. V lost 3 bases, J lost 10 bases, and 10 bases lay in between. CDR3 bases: TGTGCCAGCAGTTTTGCCCAGAGTCCCCAGCATTTT. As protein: CASSFAQSPQHF.

The CDR3 sequence: CATSRVSGEQFF. DNA of the CDR3: TGTGCCACCAGCAGAGTCTCGGGTGAGCAGTTCTTC. The chain combines TRBV15 with TRBJ2-1; no definite D call. The CDR3 is 12 residues long. Germline CDR1 reads LNHNV; CDR2 reads YYDKDF (reference sequence). V lost 1 base and J 9 bases, leaving 7 bases between the germline ends.

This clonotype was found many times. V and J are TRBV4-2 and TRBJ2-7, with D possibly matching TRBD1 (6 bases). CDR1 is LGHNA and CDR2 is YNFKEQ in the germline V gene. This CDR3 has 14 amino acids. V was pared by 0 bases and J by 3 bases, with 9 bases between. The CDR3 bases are TGTGCCAGCAGCCAAGATAGGACAGTCTACGAGCAGTACTTC. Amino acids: CASSQDRTVYEQYF.

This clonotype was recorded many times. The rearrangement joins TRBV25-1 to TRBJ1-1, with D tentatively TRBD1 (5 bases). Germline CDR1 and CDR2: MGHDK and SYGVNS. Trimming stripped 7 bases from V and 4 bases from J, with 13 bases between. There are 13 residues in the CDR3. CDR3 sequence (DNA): TGTGCCAGCACCATTGGGGGAGGCACTGAAGCTTTCTTT. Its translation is CASTIGGGTEAFF.

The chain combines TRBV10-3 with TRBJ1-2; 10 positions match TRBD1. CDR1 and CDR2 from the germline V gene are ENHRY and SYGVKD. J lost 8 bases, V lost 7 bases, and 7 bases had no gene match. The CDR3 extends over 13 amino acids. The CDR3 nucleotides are TGTGCCATCACGCCGGGACAGGGGCGCGGCTACACCTTC. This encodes CAITPGQGRGYTF.

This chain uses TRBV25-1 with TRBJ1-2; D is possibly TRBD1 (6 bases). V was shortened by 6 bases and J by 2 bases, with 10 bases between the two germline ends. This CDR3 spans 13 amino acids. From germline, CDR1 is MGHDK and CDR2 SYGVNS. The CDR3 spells CASRAGQNYGYTF. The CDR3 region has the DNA TGTGCCAGCAGAGCTGGACAGAACTATGGCTACACCTTC.

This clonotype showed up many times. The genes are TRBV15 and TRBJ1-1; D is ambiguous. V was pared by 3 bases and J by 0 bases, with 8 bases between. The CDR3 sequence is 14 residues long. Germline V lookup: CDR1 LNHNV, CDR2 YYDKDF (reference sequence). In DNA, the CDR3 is TGTGCCACCAGCAGGAGTAAAGTGAACACTGAAGCTTTCTTT. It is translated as CATSRSKVNTEAFF.

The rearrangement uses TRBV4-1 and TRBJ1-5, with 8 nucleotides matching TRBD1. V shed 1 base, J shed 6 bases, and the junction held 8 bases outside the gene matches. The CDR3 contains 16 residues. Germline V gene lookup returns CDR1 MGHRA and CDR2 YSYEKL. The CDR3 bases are TGCGCCAGCAGCCAAGGTGGACAGGGAGGTAGTCAGCCCCAGCATTTT. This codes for CASSQGGQGGSQPQHF.

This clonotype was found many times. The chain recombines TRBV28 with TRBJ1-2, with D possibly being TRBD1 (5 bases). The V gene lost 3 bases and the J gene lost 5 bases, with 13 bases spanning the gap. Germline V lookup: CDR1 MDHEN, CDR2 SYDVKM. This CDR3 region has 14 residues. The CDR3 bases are TGTGCCAGCAGTTTGACGTCCAGGGATTATGGCTACACCTTC. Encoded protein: CASSLTSRDYGYTF.

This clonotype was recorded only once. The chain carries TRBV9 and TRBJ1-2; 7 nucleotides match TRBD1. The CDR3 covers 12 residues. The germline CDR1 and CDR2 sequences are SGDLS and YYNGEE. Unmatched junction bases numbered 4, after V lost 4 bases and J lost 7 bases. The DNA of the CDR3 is TGTGCCAGCAGCCGGGACAGTCCTGGCTACACCTTC. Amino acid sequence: CASSRDSPGYTF. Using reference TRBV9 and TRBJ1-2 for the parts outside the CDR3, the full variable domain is DSGVTQTPKHLITATGQRVTLRCSPRSGDLSVYWYQQSLDQGLQFLIQYYNGEERAKGNILERFSAQQFPDLHSELNLSSLELGDSALYFCASSRDSPGYTFGSGTRLTVV.

In DNA, the CDR3 is TGTGCCTGGAGTTTATATCATTATGGCTACACCTTC. Its translation is CAWSLYHYGYTF. The chain combines TRBV30 with TRBJ1-2, with D hard to call. The CDR3 is 12 amino acids. Trimming left V 2 bases short and J 5 bases short, with 9 bases between. Germline values: CDR1 GTSNPN, CDR2 SVGIG (reference sequence).

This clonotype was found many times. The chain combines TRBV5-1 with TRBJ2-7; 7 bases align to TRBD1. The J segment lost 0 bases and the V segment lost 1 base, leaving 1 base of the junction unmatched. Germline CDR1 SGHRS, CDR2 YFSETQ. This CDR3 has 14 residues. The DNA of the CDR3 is TGCGCCAGCAGCTTGTACAGGGGCTCCTACGAGCAGTACTTC. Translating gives CASSLYRGSYEQYF.

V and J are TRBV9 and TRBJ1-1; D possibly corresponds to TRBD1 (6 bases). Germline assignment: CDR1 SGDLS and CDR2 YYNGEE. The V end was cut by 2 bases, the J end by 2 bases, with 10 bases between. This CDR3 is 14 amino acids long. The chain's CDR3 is CASSVSRGNTEAFF. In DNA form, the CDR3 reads TGTGCCAGCAGCGTCTCCAGGGGTAACACTGAAGCTTTCTTT.

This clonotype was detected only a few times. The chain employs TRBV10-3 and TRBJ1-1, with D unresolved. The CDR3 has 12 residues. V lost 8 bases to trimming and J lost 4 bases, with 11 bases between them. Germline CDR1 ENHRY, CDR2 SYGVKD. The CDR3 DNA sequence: TGTGCCATCCAAGGGTTGGGCACTGAAGCTTTCTTT. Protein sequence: CAIQGLGTEAFF.

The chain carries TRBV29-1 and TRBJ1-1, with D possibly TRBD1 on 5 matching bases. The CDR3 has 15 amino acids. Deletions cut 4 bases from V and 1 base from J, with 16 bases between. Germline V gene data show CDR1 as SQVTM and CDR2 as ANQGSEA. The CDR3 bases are TGCAGCGTTGTACGGACACCCAGCCCGAACACTGAAGCTTTCTTT. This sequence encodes CSVVRTPSPNTEAFF. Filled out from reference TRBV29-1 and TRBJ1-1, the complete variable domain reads SAVISQKPSRDICQRGTSLTIQCQVDSQVTMMFWYRQQPGQSLTLIATANQGSEATYESGFVIDKFPISRPNLTFSTLTVSNMSPEDSSIYLCSVVRTPSPNTEAFFGQGTRLTVV.